These 18 T cell receptor beta chains were all obtained from the same sample, sequenced in a study of T-cell memory formation after mild COVID-19. From the 5' RACE reads, TCRdb called clonotypes with MiXCR, one entry per CDR3 protein. Counted here are some 86,000 distinct CDR3 sequences, around a quarter occurring once; the ten biggest clones make up approximately 45%. What was sequenced was PBMCs or a T cell subset sorted from them (not recorded which). The source is a man aged 18 to 35 who had mild COVID-19 (a few samples of this study predate the infection). Cell type and time point are not known.

This clonotype was counted only a few times. V gene TRBV6-5 combines with J gene TRBJ2-7; 7 bases align to TRBD2. V lost 5 bases and J lost 1; bases outside the gene matches: 11. CDR3 length: 16 amino acids. The germline V gene encodes CDR1 MNHEY and CDR2 SVGAGI. Here the CDR3 reads CASSLRGEKGSYEQYF. The CDR3 DNA sequence: TGTGCCAGCAGTCTACGGGGGGAAAAGGGTTCCTACGAGCAGTACTTC.

This clonotype was recorded a few times. The genes are TRBV7-2 and TRBJ2-1; D perhaps matches TRBD2 (6 bases). The germline V gene encodes CDR1 SGHTA and CDR2 FQGNSA. The CDR3 has 14 amino acids. V dropped 1 base and J dropped 8 bases, with 12 bases sitting between them. CDR3 region: CASSLVGGTDEQFF. The CDR3 coding sequence is TGTGCCAGCAGCTTAGTGGGGGGTACCGATGAGCAGTTCTTC.

This clonotype showed up just a few times. The chain is built from TRBV29-1 and TRBJ1-2; D might be TRBD1 (6 bases). The CDR3 consists of 11 residues. V lost 3 bases to trimming and J lost 7 bases, with 9 bases between them. Germline CDR1 and CDR2: SQVTM and ANQGSEA. CDR3 nucleotides: TGCAGCGTTGACAGGGGTGGTGGCTACACCTTC. This sequence encodes CSVDRGGGYTF. Looking up the rest from reference TRBV29-1 and TRBJ1-2 gives the full variable domain: SAVISQKPSRDICQRGTSLTIQCQVDSQVTMMFWYRQQPGQSLTLIATANQGSEATYESGFVIDKFPISRPNLTFSTLTVSNMSPEDSSIYLCSVDRGGGYTFGSGTRLTVV.

The rearrangement joins TRBV5-1 to TRBJ2-5, with TRBD1 identical over 9 bases. Losses at the gene ends were 4 bases for V and 4 bases for J; bases not matched to a gene: 8. Germline V lookup: CDR1 SGHRS, CDR2 YFSETQ. The CDR3 loop spans 15 amino acids. This chain's CDR3 is CASSGGQGLTETQYF. The CDR3 DNA reads TGCGCCAGCAGCGGGGGACAGGGATTGACAGAGACCCAGTACTTC.

V and J are TRBV20-1 and TRBJ2-1; 10 bases align to TRBD2. CDR3 length equals 15 residues. J was trimmed by 12 bases and V by 6 bases; bases with no gene match: 17. Germline loops: CDR1 DFQATT, CDR2 SNEGSKA (reference sequence). DNA of the CDR3: TGCAGTGCCCCAGCTAGCGGGGGAGCCCAATGGGGGCAGTTCTTC. Translation: CSAPASGGAQWGQFF.

The CDR3 sequence is CASSPNEKLFF. CDR3 in DNA: TGTGCCAGCAGCCCCAATGAAAAACTGTTTTTT. The chain recombines TRBV11-1 with TRBJ1-4; D remains ambiguous. CDR1 and CDR2 (germline): SGHAT, FQDESV (reference sequence). The CDR3 consists of 11 residues. Trimming stripped 5 bases from V and 5 bases from J, with 3 bases between.

The rearrangement links TRBV7-2 to TRBJ2-3; the D gene is possibly TRBD2 (5 bases). There are 15 residues in the CDR3. V dropped 0 bases and J dropped 6 bases, with 13 bases sitting between them. CDR1 SGHTA and CDR2 FQGNSA come from the germline V gene. The CDR3 loop is CASSLASLGVDTQYF. The CDR3 region has the DNA TGTGCCAGCAGCTTAGCGAGCCTCGGGGTGGATACGCAGTATTTT.

The chain joins TRBV29-1 to TRBJ2-1; D is undetermined. The germline V and J ends were trimmed by 6 bases and 5 bases, with 11 bases remaining between them. The germline CDR1 and CDR2 sequences are SQVTM and ANQGSEA. The CDR3 sequence is 12 residues long. The CDR3 spells CSVDSGHNEQFF. For the CDR3, the DNA is TGCAGCGTCGACTCCGGGCACAATGAGCAGTTCTTC.

The sample holds a few counts of this clonotype. The chain uses TRBV20-1 and TRBJ1-2; possible D gene TRBD1, 5 bases. V was cut by 0 bases and J by 2 bases, with 13 bases left in between. The CDR3 contains 15 residues. Germline CDR1 and CDR2: DFQATT and SNEGSKA (reference sequence). The CDR3 loop is CSARDSAWGNYGYTF. CDR3 coding DNA: TGCAGTGCTAGAGATTCCGCTTGGGGGAACTATGGCTACACCTTC.

This clonotype was counted ten times or more. The chain recombines TRBV28 with TRBJ2-7; 7 nucleotides line up with TRBD1. From germline, CDR1 is MDHEN and CDR2 SYDVKM. The CDR3 covers 15 residues. The V and J ends lost 6 bases and 4 bases, in that order; junction bases with no gene match: 12. This chain's CDR3 is CASRKGASFPYEQYF. The CDR3 DNA is TGTGCCAGCAGGAAGGGGGCCTCCTTTCCATACGAGCAGTACTTC. The complete variable domain, with remaining parts taken from reference TRBV28 and TRBJ2-7, reads DVKVTQSSRYLVKRTGEKVFLECVQDMDHENMFWYRQDPGLGLRLIYFSYDVKMKEKGDIPEGYSVSREKKERFSLILESASTNQTSMYLCASRKGASFPYEQYFGPGTRLTVT.

The chain uses TRBV15 and TRBJ2-1, with 8 bases aligning to TRBD2. After removal of 0 bases from V and 5 bases from J, the junction contained 6 bases not matched to a gene. The germline gives CDR1 LNHNV, CDR2 YYDKDF (reference sequence). The CDR3 loop spans 16 amino acids. The CDR3 region is CATSRDRGTSHNEQFF. The CDR3 region has the DNA TGTGCCACCAGCAGAGACCGAGGGACTAGTCACAATGAGCAGTTCTTC. Supplemented by reference TRBV15 and TRBJ2-1, the full variable domain reads DAMVIQNPRYQVTQFGKPVTLSCSQTLNHNVMYWYQQKSSQAPKLLFHYYDKDFNNEADTPDNFQSRRPNTSFCFLDIRSPGLGDTAMYLCATSRDRGTSHNEQFFGPGTRLTVL.

The chain employs TRBV24-1 and TRBJ2-7, with 9 nucleotides matching TRBD1. The CDR3 has 14 residues. Germline lookup yields CDR1 KGHDR and CDR2 SFDVKD. With 11 bases clipped from V and 1 base from J, the junction kept 8 bases outside the gene matches. CDR3 region: CARTGEWDSYEQYV. CDR3 sequence (DNA): TGTGCCAGGACAGGGGAGTGGGATTCCTACGAGCAGTACGTC.

This clonotype was observed a handful of times. This chain uses TRBV7-6 with TRBJ2-1, with 9 bases fitting TRBD2. CDR1 is SGHVS, CDR2 FNYEAQ, per germline. There are 16 residues in the CDR3. V trimming: 0 bases; J trimming: 8 bases; junction bases outside the gene matches: 8. The CDR3 sequence: CASSLAGGGASDEQFF. Here the CDR3 DNA reads TGTGCCAGCAGCTTAGCCGGCGGGGGGGCCTCAGATGAGCAGTTCTTC.

The chain is built from TRBV27 and TRBJ2-7; no firm D call. The CDR3 has 15 residues. Trimming removed 2 bases at V and 0 bases at J, with 11 bases between. The germline V gene encodes CDR1 MNHEY and CDR2 SMNVEV (reference sequence). The CDR3 region is CASSLTPFASYEQYF. The CDR3 nucleotides are TGTGCCAGCAGTTTAACCCCTTTTGCCTCCTACGAGCAGTACTTC.

This clonotype was detected only a few times. The chain uses TRBV6-6 and TRBJ1-3; no definite D call. Germline-derived CDR1 and CDR2 are MNHNY and SVGAGI (reference sequence). Trimming stripped 7 bases from V and 4 bases from J, with 8 bases between. The CDR3 is made up of 12 amino acids. CDR3 amino acids: CASKTRGNTIYF. The CDR3 DNA is TGTGCCAGCAAGACACGAGGAAACACCATATATTTT.

The rearrangement uses TRBV10-3 and TRBJ2-7; 9 positions match TRBD1. Trimming took 11 bases from V and 4 from J; bases not matched to a gene: 15. CDR3 size: 15 residues. Germline V gives CDR1 ENHRY, CDR2 SYGVKD. CDR3 nucleotides: TGTGCCGCAGTTGGGGGGGGACAGGGTGCTTACGAGCAGTACTTC. Translation gives CAAVGGGQGAYEQYF.

This clonotype was seen a handful of times. The V gene is TRBV20-1, the J gene TRBJ1-4; D remains ambiguous. Per the germline V gene, CDR1 is DFQATT and CDR2 is SNEGSKA (reference sequence). The CDR3 has 14 amino acids. Trimming removed 1 base at V and 7 bases at J, with 13 bases between. This CDR3 reads CSARGTILGEKLFF. The CDR3 DNA reads as TGCAGTGCTAGAGGGACCATCCTCGGTGAAAAACTGTTTTTT.

V gene TRBV6-2 or TRBV6-3 combines with J gene TRBJ2-5, with D perhaps assigned TRBD1 or TRBD2 (5 bases each). CDR1 and CDR2 from the germline V gene are MNHEY and SVGEGT. The CDR3 contains 14 residues. The V gene lost 5 bases and the J gene lost 0 bases, with 10 bases spanning the gap. The CDR3 DNA reads as TGTGCCAGCAGTGGCTGGGGGAACCAAGAGACCCAGTACTTC. This sequence encodes CASSGWGNQETQYF.